The present entry profiles one TCR beta chain with its context. The antigen this receptor binds is unknown. Base quality data are lacking; no much larger clone is found one base away. The TCR beta CDR3 regions were amplified from the RNA transcripts. For the first round of RT-PCR on the TCR CDR3, the HTBI primer set was used together with the Qiagen OneStep RT-PCR kit. A second multiplex PCR round built the libraries, followed by size selection and purification. The libraries were sequenced on an Illumina HiSeq2000 using paired-end 100 bp reads. Per the authors' processing: SOAPnuke was used to process the raw data, with reads discarded if the reads contained adapters or uncalled bases, had a mean Phred below 15, or lacked an exact constant-primer or identifier match. High-quality paired reads were merged with COPE v1.2.5, and unique nucleotide sequences were defined as clonotypes. MiTCR v1.1 was used to align clonotypes to the IMGT TRBV, TRBD and TRBJ reference segments. Only V-J combinations with frequency above 0.0001, covering approximately 99% of repertoires, were analysed. A TCS score was defined as the ratio of F50 (clonal expansion) to E x V (chaos), with BLOSUM62-based TCRdist applied between CDR3 peptides within each V-J. Welch's t-statistics and random forest reduced around 550 V-J features to about 12, which were used in a naive Bayes classifier (R e1071). The Morisita-Horn index was used to measure how similar the thyroid and blood repertoires were. TCRdb took the public reads, trimmed them with fastp at Q25, ran MiXCR for clone calling and kept in-frame beta chains. Rows merge per CDR3 protein into single entries with the most common DNA and genes. None of the V and J calls come from the authors' own analysis; TCRdb made them. The sample contains about 700,000 distinct CDR3 sequences, 40% to 55% of them found a single time. The top ten clones comprise under 8% of the sample.

This record belongs to a study of T cells in Graves' hyperthyroidism and ophthalmopathy (dated by TCRdb to between 2017 and 2020). For the study in its entirety: To identify distinguishing TCR V-J signatures, a discovery cohort of 100 or so patients was used, comprising roughly 45 with Graves' ophthalmopathy and some 60 with stable Graves' hyperthyroidism. Prospective prediction of ophthalmopathy was tested in an independent validation cohort of fewer than 20 hyperthyroidism patients and some 17 patients who later progressed to ophthalmopathy. The roughly 94 discovery patients were randomly divided into training and test sets at a 7:3 ratio. In addition, the study compared T-cell repertoires in thyroid tissue and in blood from five to seven Graves' hyperthyroidism patients. After sampling, hyperthyroidism patients received methimazole starting at 30 mg daily, and ophthalmopathy patients received high-dose intravenous methylprednisolone. According to the paper, TCR Vbeta CDR3 sequencing was carried out on approximately 140 peripheral blood samples, which came from under 50 ophthalmopathy, around 74 hyperthyroidism and some 17 progressor patients.

Results the study describes overall, beyond this receptor: Sample size was not statistically predetermined, and blinding of investigators to group allocation was not performed. In cross-validation, a model built on a 13 V-J signature told ophthalmopathy apart from stable hyperthyroidism with 87.88% sensitivity and 81% to 82% specificity, and in testing the same model reached 80%/75%. In validation, the model predicted progression to ophthalmopathy with over 65% sensitivity and around 72% specificity, a median of about 6 months before onset. Blood samples also contained most of the expanded thyroid clonotypes (frequency above 0.001), which suggests that blood repertoires may reflect thyroid immune responses.

Patients with uncontrolled infections, other autoimmune diseases, pregnancy or lactation were excluded. Diagnoses were established on the basis of clinical symptoms, serum thyroxine and TRAb, thyroid ultrasound, and orbital computed tomography. Total RNA was extracted with Trizol reagent, and quality was checked on an Agilent 2100 Bioanalyzer. The germline V gene specifies KGHDR as CDR1 and SFDVKD as CDR2. The CDR3 starts with the cysteine, ends with the phenylalanine, and has 17 residues. Just the 51-base CDR3 DNA is kept, in frame starting at base 1. V is pruned by 3 bases and J by 2 bases, leaving 11 bases of the junction without a gene match.

The material sequenced was peripheral blood or thyroid tissue (not recorded which). The TCR originated in an adult man with Graves' disease, either hyperthyroidism or ophthalmopathy (not recorded which). The chain is assembled from TRBV24-1 and TRBJ2-5, with 7 central nucleotides matching TRBD1. The DNA sequence is given as TGTGCCACCAGTGATGAAGCCGGGACAGCGAAGCAAGAGACCCAGTACTTC. This yields the protein CATSDEAGTAKQETQYF.